The TCR beta chain under discussion was sequenced for a study of T cell responses to AZD1222 COVID-19 vaccine. CDR1 is MDHEN and CDR2 is SYDVKM in the germline V gene. The CDR3 runs to 16 residues. V dropped 1 base and J dropped 4; count of bases not matched to a gene: 5. Findings of the study overall: Spike-specific TCR breadth and depth rose after two AZD1222 doses. Spike was spanned by vaccine-associated CD4 TCRs, with dominance at 160-218 and 743-854. Sampling that yielded the repertoires occurred only after the peak T cell response. Most donors were white British, females outnumbered males, and clonal diversity was possibly underestimated.

TCRdb's table, derived via immunoSEQ multiplex PCR, lists solely in-frame clones and lacks some. The repertoire consists of 150,000 or so clones, with about 81% occurring once and the leading ten covering around 4.3%. Concerning this clone: The antigen is not known. Additional DNA sequences in this sample encode the identical CDR3.

The chain recombines TRBV28 with TRBJ1-3, with 9 bases fitting TRBD1. The origin of this receptor is an adult in good health. Sequences were derived from peripheral blood, sampled on day 0 of MenACWY control vaccination. The CDR3 nucleotides read TGTGCCAGCAGTTTATACGGGACAGGGCTCGGAAACACCATATATTTT. It is translated as CASSLYGTGLGNTIYF.